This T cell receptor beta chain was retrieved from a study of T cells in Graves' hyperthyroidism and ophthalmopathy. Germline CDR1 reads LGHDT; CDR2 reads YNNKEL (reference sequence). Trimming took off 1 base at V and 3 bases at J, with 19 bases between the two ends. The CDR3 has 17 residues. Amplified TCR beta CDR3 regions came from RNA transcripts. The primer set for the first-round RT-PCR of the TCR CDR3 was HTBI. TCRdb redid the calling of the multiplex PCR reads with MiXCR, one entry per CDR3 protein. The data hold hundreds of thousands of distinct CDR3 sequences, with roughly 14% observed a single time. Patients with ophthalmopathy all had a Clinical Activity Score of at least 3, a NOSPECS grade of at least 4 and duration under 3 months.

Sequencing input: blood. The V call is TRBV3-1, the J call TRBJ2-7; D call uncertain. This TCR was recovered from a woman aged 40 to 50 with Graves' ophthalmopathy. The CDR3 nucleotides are TGTGCCAGCAGCCAAGGATCAGATACGCCTCTCCGCTACGAGCAGTACTTC. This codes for CASSQGSDTPLRYEQYF.